This passage covers 25 T cell receptor beta chains from one sample sequenced in a study of identical twins. In TCRdb, the 5' RACE reads were re-called with MiXCR into one record per CDR3 protein. The data contain approximately 590,000 distinct CDR3 sequences, more than 9% of them singletons. The data also belong to a second study, concerning yellow fever vaccine responses in identical twins.

The specimen was PBMCs. Receptor source: a young woman in good health.

This clonotype was seen many times. The chain joins TRBV7-2 to TRBJ2-7; D possibly uses TRBD1 or TRBD2 (7 bases each). Per germline, CDR1 SGHTA and CDR2 FQGNSA. V lost 1 base to trimming and J lost 4 bases, with 14 bases between them. CDR3 size: 15 residues. CDR3 DNA: TGTGCCAGCAGCTTAGTTCCAGGGGGAGGGTACGAGCAGTACTTC. Translation gives CASSLVPGGGYEQYF.

The chain's CDR3 is CASSQNTGYTGELFF. Written as DNA, the CDR3 is TGTGCCAGCAGCCAGAACACAGGTTACACCGGGGAGCTGTTTTTT. V and J are TRBV7-9 and TRBJ2-2; perhaps TRBD1 as D (5 bases). V was shortened by 5 bases and J by 3 bases, with 13 bases between the two germline ends. The CDR3 loop spans 15 amino acids. CDR1 is SEHNR, CDR2 FQNEAQ, per germline (reference sequence).

This clonotype showed up just a few times. Mismatch with germline at one junction end may stem from a read error. The chain carries TRBV10-2 and TRBJ2-5, with TRBD2 identical over 7 bases. Per the germline V gene, CDR1 is WSHSY and CDR2 is SAAADI. This CDR3 is 14 amino acids long. As DNA, the CDR3 is TGCGCGAGCAAAGTGCGGGAGAGGGGAGAGACCCAGTACTTC. Residues: CASKVRERGETQYF.

This clonotype appeared many times. The chain carries TRBV10-3 and TRBJ2-3, with D possibly matching TRBD1 (6 bases). Germline loops: CDR1 ENHRY, CDR2 SYGVKD. V was pared by 8 bases and J by 2 bases, with 17 bases between. The CDR3 has 15 amino acids. In DNA form, the CDR3 reads TGTGCCATCCGCCGAAGGGGGAATCTCACAGATACGCAGTATTTT. This gives the protein CAIRRRGNLTDTQYF.

This clonotype was seen ten or more times. The V gene is TRBV10-2, the J gene TRBJ1-1, with 7 nucleotides matching TRBD1. Germline V gene data show CDR1 as WSHSY and CDR2 as SAAADI. CDR3 length: 14 residues. The junction had 5 bases not matched to a gene; V was cut back by 2 bases and J by 5 bases. In DNA form, the CDR3 reads TGCGCCAGCAGTGAGGACAGGGCTTATACTGAAGCTTTCTTT. As protein: CASSEDRAYTEAFF.

J is TRBJ2-3 and V is TRBV6-2 or TRBV6-3; 11 bases align to TRBD2. CDR1 is MNHEY, CDR2 SVGEGT, per germline. The V gene end was trimmed by 7 bases and the J gene end by 4 bases; junction bases not matched to a gene: 7. The CDR3 is made up of 15 amino acids. The CDR3 coding sequence is TGTGCCAGCAATGACCCGGGACTAGCGGCAGATACGCAGTATTTT. Protein: CASNDPGLAADTQYF.

The chain joins TRBV28 to TRBJ2-4; TRBD2 is a possible D gene (7 bases). V was pared by 7 bases and J by 1 base, with 20 bases between. The CDR3 is 17 residues long. Looked up from germline, CDR1 is MDHEN and CDR2 is SYDVKM. CDR3 protein: CASTTSGTRWAKNIQYF. The CDR3 coding sequence is TGTGCCAGCACTACGAGCGGGACACGGTGGGCCAAAAACATTCAGTACTTC.

A few counts support this clonotype. The chain carries TRBV20-1 and TRBJ2-1, with TRBD1 identical over 7 bases. Germline V lookup: CDR1 DFQATT, CDR2 SNEGSKA (reference sequence). The CDR3 contains 13 residues. With V trimmed by 4 bases and J by 5 bases, 5 bases remained unmatched. This chain's CDR3 is CSANGQVNNEQFF. The CDR3 DNA sequence: TGCAGTGCTAACGGACAGGTGAACAATGAGCAGTTCTTC.

V usage is TRBV6-5 and J usage is TRBJ2-2; a weak D match, TRBD2 (5 bases). Germline V lookup: CDR1 MNHEY, CDR2 SVGAGI. V was pared by 2 bases and J by 4 bases, with 11 bases between. This CDR3 region has 15 residues. The CDR3 spells CASSYARGSTGELFF. Written as DNA, the CDR3 is TGTGCCAGCAGTTACGCCCGGGGAAGCACCGGGGAGCTGTTTTTT.

This clonotype has only a few counts. The V and J genes are TRBV5-1 and TRBJ2-5, with 9 bases aligning to TRBD2. The trim removed 5 bases at V and 2 bases at J, leaving 10 bases unmatched. The V gene's germline CDR1 is SGHRS and CDR2 YFSETQ. The CDR3 runs 16 residues. CDR3 residues: CASRATSGTQQETQYF. DNA for the CDR3: TGCGCCAGCAGGGCGACTAGCGGCACACAACAAGAGACCCAGTACTTC.

This clonotype appeared a few times. V gene TRBV4-1 combines with J gene TRBJ2-1, with D unclear. V was clipped by 1 base and J by 0 bases, with 13 bases between them. The CDR3 loop spans 17 amino acids. The germline V gene has CDR1 MGHRA and CDR2 YSYEKL. The CDR3 spells CASSQVVPLSSYNEQFF. The CDR3 bases are TGCGCCAGCAGCCAAGTCGTCCCCCTAAGCTCCTACAATGAGCAGTTCTTC.

CDR3 nucleotide sequence: TGCAGTGCTAGAGATCTCTATTCCCGGACAGGGGGAACCTACGAGCAGTACTTC. Its protein is CSARDLYSRTGGTYEQYF. The chain couples TRBV20-1 to TRBJ2-7; the match to TRBD1 covers 10 bases. V was clipped by 0 bases and J by 2 bases; unmatched bases: 13. The CDR3 loop spans 18 amino acids. The germline V gene encodes CDR1 DFQATT and CDR2 SNEGSKA (reference sequence).

The table lists this clonotype with a few counts. This chain uses TRBV7-2 with TRBJ2-7, with D unresolved. Germline loops: CDR1 SGHTA, CDR2 FQGNSA. This CDR3 contains 12 residues. The V and J ends lost 5 bases and 5 bases respectively, with 10 bases between them. The CDR3 nucleotides are TGTGCCAGCAGCGGGATCCAGAACGAGCAGTACTTC. It yields the protein CASSGIQNEQYF.

V usage is TRBV4-3 and J usage is TRBJ2-1, with 13 bases that match TRBD2. The CDR3 sequence is 16 residues long. V shed 1 base and J 12 bases; nucleotides not matched to a gene: 9. Germline V gives CDR1 LGHNA, CDR2 YSLEER. As DNA, the CDR3 is TGCGCCAGCAGCCAAGGGACTAGCGGGGGCCTAGGGGGGCAGTTCTTC. This encodes CASSQGTSGGLGGQFF.

This clonotype was recorded a few times. The CDR3: CASSEWEPETYEQYF. The CDR3 DNA is TGTGCCAGCAGTGAATGGGAGCCCGAGACCTACGAGCAGTACTTC. The chain links TRBV2 to TRBJ2-7; a possible D gene is TRBD2 (5 bases). Germline V gene sequence: CDR1 SNHLY, CDR2 FYNNEI. The CDR3 is 15 residues long. V was cut by 2 bases and J by 2 bases, with 13 bases left in between.

This clonotype was seen only a few times. The V and J genes are TRBV7-8 and TRBJ1-4; D might be TRBD1 (5 bases). The ends were cut back, 5 bases at V and 2 bases at J, with 9 bases in the middle. CDR3 size: 14 residues. Germline CDR1 SGHVS, CDR2 FQNEAQ. CDR3 nucleotide sequence: TGTGCCAGCAGCCAGGGAAGCACTAATGAAAAACTGTTTTTT. This sequence encodes CASSQGSTNEKLFF.

DNA for the CDR3: TGCAGTGCAATTAATGTGGAGGGAGGCGGGGAGCTGTTTTTT. The encoded protein is CSAINVEGGGELFF. This chain connects TRBV20-1 to TRBJ2-2; possible D gene TRBD2, 6 bases. V lost 6 bases, J lost 7 bases, and 18 bases lay in between. This CDR3 has 14 residues. Germline V CDR1 and CDR2: DFQATT, SNEGSKA (reference sequence).

This clonotype was seen ten or more times. The CDR3 spells CASRPGQSTDTQYF. DNA of the CDR3: TGTGCCAGCAGACCGGGACAGAGCACAGATACGCAGTATTTT. The chain carries TRBV11-2 and TRBJ2-3; 7 positions agree with TRBD1. The germline gives CDR1 SGHAT, CDR2 FQNNGV. V trimming: 6 bases; J trimming: 0 bases; junction bases outside the gene matches: 3. CDR3 size: 14 residues.

The chain joins TRBV7-3 to TRBJ2-3; the match to TRBD1 covers 10 bases. Trimming cost V 5 bases and J 4 bases; bases outside gene matches: 18. Germline V gene lookup returns CDR1 SGHTA and CDR2 FQGTGA. There are 19 residues in the CDR3. This chain's CDR3 is CASSPGDRGVTSAADTQYF. CDR3 bases: TGTGCCAGCAGCCCGGGGGACAGGGGAGTGACTAGCGCGGCAGATACGCAGTATTTT.

As to this clonotype: This CDR3 fails to terminate in the conserved phenylalanine or tryptophan, so it likely reflects a read error. The chain combines TRBV12-3 or TRBV12-4 with TRBJ2-7, with no clear D. V was shortened by 2 bases and J by 0 bases, with 5 bases between the two germline ends. The CDR3 has 13 amino acids. The CDR3 nucleotides are TGTGCCAGCAGTTTAAGCGTCTCCTACGAGCAGTACCTC. As protein: CASSLSVSYEQYL.

This clonotype was detected only a few times. CDR3 residues: CASSYLGGSSYEQYF. CDR3 sequence (DNA): TGTGCCAGCAGCTACCTGGGGGGAAGCTCCTACGAGCAGTACTTC. The chain links TRBV11-2 to TRBJ2-7, with D perhaps TRBD2 (6 bases). This CDR3 is 15 amino acids long. Trimming took off 4 bases at V and 0 bases at J, with 13 bases between the two ends. Germline V gene sequence: CDR1 SGHAT, CDR2 FQNNGV.

This chain joins TRBV7-2 and TRBJ2-2; D gene ambiguous. Trimming cost V 0 bases and J 4 bases, with 9 bases left between them. The CDR3 runs 15 residues. Germline-derived CDR1 and CDR2 are SGHTA and FQGNSA. The CDR3 nucleotides read TGTGCCAGCAGCTTAGCCGGCTCAACCACCGGGGAGCTGTTTTTT. This translates into CASSLAGSTTGELFF.

There are a few counts of this clonotype. The chain employs TRBV20-1 and TRBJ2-3; no clear D. The V end lost 3 bases, the J end lost 6 bases, and 13 bases lay between the germline ends. The CDR3 contains 13 residues. Germline CDR1 reads DFQATT; CDR2 reads SNEGSKA (reference sequence). In DNA, the CDR3 is TGCAGTGCTAGCCGGCTAGGGTCGGATACGCAGTATTTT. Encoded protein: CSASRLGSDTQYF.

This clonotype has a count of ten or more. This chain uses TRBV15 with TRBJ1-1, with D possibly being TRBD1 (6 bases). This CDR3 is 15 amino acids long. Germline values: CDR1 LNHNV, CDR2 YYDKDF (reference sequence). V was pared by 3 bases and J by 1 base, with 12 bases between. The CDR3 nucleotides are TGTGCCACCAGCAGGGAAAGACAGGCGAACACTGAAGCTTTCTTT. This gives the protein CATSRERQANTEAFF.

This clonotype was counted ten times or more. V is TRBV12-3 or TRBV12-4 and J is TRBJ2-4; 10 bases are shared with TRBD1. The V segment lost 5 bases and the J segment 8 bases; nucleotides outside the gene matches: 6. CDR3 length: 14 residues. CDR3 DNA: TGTGCCAGCAGTCGCGGACAGGGGGAAGACATTCAGTACTTC. Amino acid sequence: CASSRGQGEDIQYF.